The T cell receptor beta chain under discussion was sequenced for a study of patients and donors after allogeneic stem cell transplantation (dated by TCRdb to 2019 to 2021). This clonotype was recorded a few times. Its antigen target is currently unknown. No base qualities exist here, and no much larger clone lies one base off it. Preparation of the library involved RT-PCR. The sequencer was a NextSeq 550. TCRdb reran the public reads through fastp at Q25 and MiXCR, keeping productive beta chains. Every CDR3 protein is listed once, alongside the most common genes and DNA of its rows. Counted in this sample were 150,000 to 250,000 distinct CDR3 sequences; roughly 40% of them appeared once. Together, the top ten hold about 35% of the sample. The germline V gene encodes CDR1 MDHEN and CDR2 SYDVKM. V loses 4 bases, J loses 4 bases, and the germline ends lie 11 bases apart. Counted from cysteine to phenylalanine, this CDR3 has 13 amino acids. The DNA shown is the 39-base CDR3, in frame from base 1.

This sequence originates from a human donor who was either an allogeneic HSCT recipient or a stem cell or donor lymphocyte infusion donor (not recorded which). It is not recorded whose cells these are; they may come from a transplant donor. Sequencing was performed on blood, either unsorted or a sorted T cell fraction (not recorded which). The rearranged chain carries TRBV28 and TRBJ2-7, with the D call tentatively TRBD1 or TRBD2, each fitting 5 bases. The CDR3 protein: CASSSGPPYEQYF. Read as DNA, the sequence is TGTGCCAGCAGTTCGGGACCACCATACGAGCAGTACTTC.